A single T cell receptor (beta chain) is shown here with its context. Sample-barcoded 5' priming and a J-beta primer mix drove a second PCR of about 6 to 12 cycles. Tagging of each cDNA molecule was performed by a template-switch adaptor with 12 random nucleotides. MiXCR, run by TCRdb on the 5' RACE reads, gives a single entry per CDR3 protein. The sample consists of around 1,000,000 distinct CDR3 sequences, less than 25% of them appearing once. Extraction yielded at least 6 micrograms of total RNA per sample. This sample is drawn from a study of blood T cells in healthy people across ages. About the research overall: For every two T cells, template switching captured about one barcoded beta molecule.

The same data also contributed to another study, on T cells of mothers and their children. From that study: TCR recombination output is shaped by thymic selection similarly in related and unrelated pairs.

The sequenced sample was blood. The clonotype comes from a girl aged 2-10 years in good health.

The CDR3 nucleotides are TGTGCCAGCATCGATTTCCGGGCCTTGCCCCCCAATGAGCAGTTCTTC. As protein: CASIDFRALPPNEQFF. The V call is TRBV6-1, the J call TRBJ2-1, with D hard to call. The germline V gene has CDR1 MNHNS and CDR2 SASEGT. This CDR3 contains 16 residues. V lost 7 bases, J lost 6 bases, and 22 bases lay in between.